Following are 24 T cell receptor beta chains from one sample sequenced in a study of blood T cell repertoires in COVID-19. Produced via immunoSEQ multiplex PCR; TCRdb's table is partial and in-frame only. The table shows around 130,000 clones, with about four fifths occurring only once. The source material was peripheral blood. These receptors all come from a woman aged 60 to 75 with acute or convalescent COVID-19.

The chain employs TRBV2 and TRBJ1-1; D unclear. The CDR3 totals 15 residues. CDR1 is SNHLY, CDR2 FYNNEI, per germline. The V gene lost 5 bases and the J gene lost 1 base, with 14 bases spanning the gap. CDR3 DNA: TGTGCCAGCAGTCCAGAAGGACTGGGGAACACTGAAGCTTTCTTT. This translates into CASSPEGLGNTEAFF.

As DNA, the CDR3 is TGTGCTAGTGGCCGGGACAGTGGGAAAGATACGCAGTATTTT. Its protein is CASGRDSGKDTQYF. This rearrangement joins TRBV12-5 to TRBJ2-3; 7 bases match TRBD1. The V gene end was trimmed by 6 bases and the J gene end by 5 bases; junction bases not matched to a gene: 8. From germline, CDR1 is LGHNT and CDR2 FRNRAP. The CDR3 has 14 amino acids.

The gene calls are TRBV29-1 and TRBJ2-1; TRBD1 matches at 8 bases. This CDR3 contains 12 residues. J gave up 8 bases and V 4 bases, and 4 bases lay outside the gene matches. Germline-derived CDR1 and CDR2 are SQVTM and ANQGSEA. The CDR3 DNA reads as TGCAGCGTTGGAAGGACAGGGTATGAGCAGTTCTTC. The encoded protein is CSVGRTGYEQFF.

This clone came up once. The chain links TRBV19 to TRBJ1-1, with 7 bases fitting TRBD1. The length of the CDR3 is 13 residues. The ends lost 0 bases at V and 11 bases at J; junction bases unmatched: 6. Germline CDR1 LNHDA, CDR2 SQIVND (reference sequence). The CDR3 is CASSIDRQGDAFF. The CDR3 region has the DNA TGTGCCAGTAGTATAGATCGTCAGGGGGACGCTTTCTTT.

This clone is a singleton in its sample. Different DNA sequences within this sample yield the same CDR3. This chain links TRBV24-1 with TRBJ1-4; tentative D call: TRBD1 (6 bases). The CDR3 is 14 residues long. The V and J ends lost 6 bases and 1 base respectively, with 8 bases between them. From germline, CDR1 is KGHDR and CDR2 SFDVKD. For the CDR3, the DNA is TGTGCCACCAGTCGAGGGGGAACTAATGAAAAACTGTTTTTT. It encodes CATSRGGTNEKLFF.

The V gene is TRBV6-5, the J gene TRBJ1-1, with 9 bases matching TRBD1. The germline gives CDR1 MNHEY, CDR2 SVGAGI. V shed 6 bases and J 0 bases; nucleotides not matched to a gene: 2. This CDR3 has 14 residues. The CDR3 here is CASRGTGLNTEAFF. The CDR3, as DNA: TGTGCCAGCAGGGGGACAGGGTTGAACACTGAAGCTTTCTTT.

The chain couples TRBV6-1 to TRBJ2-7; TRBD2 agrees at 7 bases. Trimming took 1 base from V and 9 from J; bases not matched to a gene: 9. Germline V gene lookup returns CDR1 MNHNS and CDR2 SASEGT. The CDR3 is made up of 14 amino acids. The CDR3 sequence: CASSEGSWGGGQYV. The CDR3 DNA is TGTGCCAGCAGTGAAGGCAGTTGGGGGGGAGGGCAGTACGTC.

V gene TRBV7-9 combines with J gene TRBJ2-6, with a weak D call TRBD2 (5 bases). Germline V gives CDR1 SEHNR, CDR2 FQNEAQ (reference sequence). V dropped 4 bases and J dropped 0 bases, with 13 bases sitting between them. This CDR3 has 17 amino acids. The DNA for the CDR3 is TGTGCCAGCAGCTACGGAGGACTCGGCTCTGGGGCCAACGTCCTGACTTTC. This sequence encodes CASSYGGLGSGANVLTF.

This chain joins TRBV2 and TRBJ1-1; D remains unclear. Germline CDR1 and CDR2: SNHLY and FYNNEI. V shed 4 bases and J shed 6 bases, with 12 bases lying between them. This CDR3 contains 13 residues. The CDR3 protein is CASSATPFSEAFF. The DNA of the CDR3 is TGTGCCAGCAGTGCGACACCTTTTTCTGAAGCTTTCTTT.

The J gene is TRBJ1-6, the V gene TRBV18, with 9 bases that match TRBD1. Germline values: CDR1 KGHSH, CDR2 LQKENI. This CDR3 has 16 residues. Trimming cost V 3 bases and J 6 bases; bases outside gene matches: 6. The CDR3 DNA is TGTGCCAGCTCACCGCGGGACAGGGCAGCTAATTCACCCCTCCACTTT. Translated, it gives CASSPRDRAANSPLHF.

V is TRBV4-2 and J is TRBJ1-1; 9 bases line up with TRBD1. The germline V gene has CDR1 LGHNA and CDR2 YNFKEQ. The CDR3 is 16 residues long. J gave up 3 bases and V 1 base, and 6 bases lay outside the gene matches. CDR3 protein: CASSQVARTGDTEAFF. As DNA, the CDR3 is TGTGCCAGCAGCCAAGTAGCAAGGACAGGGGACACTGAAGCTTTCTTT.

The J gene is TRBJ1-2, the V gene TRBV7-3; 7 nucleotides match TRBD1. V was pared by 6 bases and J by 13 bases, with 14 bases of the junction left unmatched. CDR1 is SGHTA, CDR2 FQGTGA, per germline. This CDR3 is built from 13 residues. CDR3 nucleotides: TGTGCCAGCAGTCGAACAGGGGCAGGTGGTATCACCTTC. Residues: CASSRTGAGGITF.

This clone was seen once. J is TRBJ2-7 and V is TRBV19; TRBD1 might be the D (5 bases). CDR1 and CDR2 from the germline V gene are LNHDA and SQIVND (reference sequence). V lost 7 bases and J 9 bases, leaving 10 bases between the germline ends. The CDR3 consists of 10 residues. The CDR3 coding sequence is TGTGCCAGTAACCAGGGCGGGCAGTACGTC. This translates into CASNQGGQYV.

V and J are TRBV24-1 and TRBJ2-2; no definite D call. V was clipped by 4 bases and J by 0 bases, with 20 bases between them. This CDR3 comprises 19 residues. The germline V gene encodes CDR1 KGHDR and CDR2 SFDVKD. The CDR3 reads CATSESPVVRGTNTGELFF. As DNA, the CDR3 is TGTGCCACCAGTGAATCGCCGGTCGTGAGAGGTACGAACACCGGGGAGCTGTTTTTT.

This chain uses TRBV29-1 with TRBJ1-1; no firm D call. Trimming left V 4 bases short and J 2 bases short, with 11 bases between. Germline assignment: CDR1 SQVTM and CDR2 ANQGSEA. The CDR3 runs 13 residues. The chain's CDR3 is CSVGEGLNTEAFF. DNA of the CDR3: TGCAGCGTTGGGGAGGGCCTCAACACTGAAGCTTTCTTT.

The chain employs TRBV18 and TRBJ1-4; D ambiguous. Trimming removed 1 base from V and 4 bases from J, with 10 bases in between. The CDR3 consists of 15 residues. Germline CDR1 is KGHSH and CDR2 is LQKENI. The chain's CDR3 is CASSPREGSNEKLFF. The CDR3 coding sequence is TGTGCCAGCTCACCACGAGAGGGTAGTAATGAAAAACTGTTTTTT.

The chain links TRBV4-2 to TRBJ2-3; TRBD2 matches at 9 bases. The CDR3 totals 16 residues. Germline V gene lookup returns CDR1 LGHNA and CDR2 YNFKEQ. V was clipped by 1 base and J by 5 bases; unmatched bases: 7. CDR3 sequence (DNA): TGTGCCAGCAGCCAAGCTCCTCTAGCGGGGATAGATACGCAGTATTTT. It encodes CASSQAPLAGIDTQYF.

As DNA, the CDR3 is TGTGCCAGCAGATTTATGGAGGGCAATCAGCCCCAGCATTTT. Encoded protein: CASRFMEGNQPQHF. The chain uses TRBV2 and TRBJ1-5; D unresolved. Between the trimmed V and J ends, which lost 6 bases and 2 bases, there was a span of 11 bases. Germline values: CDR1 SNHLY, CDR2 FYNNEI. The CDR3 runs to 14 residues.

DNA for the CDR3: TGTGCCAGCAGCCTACGAAATCCCGGCGCGGGCCGGGGAGCTGTTTTT. Its translation: CASSLRNPGAGRGAVF. The rearrangement links TRBV21-1 to TRBJ2-2; the table's TRBD2 call for D was not verified on the DNA. TRBV21-1 is a pseudogene. This CDR3 contains 16 residues.

V gene TRBV2 combines with J gene TRBJ2-7; no clear D. V lost 6 bases to trimming and J lost 3 bases, with 9 bases between them. The CDR3 length is 12 residues. Germline loops: CDR1 SNHLY, CDR2 FYNNEI. The DNA of the CDR3 is TGTGCCAGCAGGAGAGTTGGCTACGAGCAGTACTTC. Residues: CASRRVGYEQYF.

The chain links TRBV2 to TRBJ1-4; D is undetermined. The CDR3 consists of 15 residues. The ends were cut back, 4 bases at V and 5 bases at J, with 14 bases in the middle. Germline values: CDR1 SNHLY, CDR2 FYNNEI. The CDR3 loop reads CASSAGSATNEKLFF. Written as DNA, the CDR3 is TGTGCCAGCAGTGCCGGGTCAGCCACGAATGAAAAACTGTTTTTT.

The V gene is TRBV3-1 (or the pseudogene TRBV3-2), the J gene TRBJ1-1; 8 nucleotides match TRBD1. The length of the CDR3 is 11 residues. The V segment lost 3 bases and the J segment 10 bases; nucleotides outside the gene matches: 1. Germline values: CDR1 LGHDT, CDR2 YNNKEL (reference sequence). CDR3 protein: CASSHGQGAFF. Here the CDR3 DNA reads TGTGCCAGCAGCCATGGACAGGGAGCTTTCTTT.

V is TRBV27 and J is TRBJ2-6; possible D gene TRBD1, 5 bases. With 2 bases removed from V and 3 bases from J, the gap between germline ends came to 17 bases. The germline gives CDR1 MNHEY, CDR2 SMNVEV (reference sequence). This CDR3 spans 18 amino acids. CDR3 sequence (DNA): TGTGCCAGCAGTTTAAGCGCGTCCAGGGCAGGTGGGGCCAACGTCCTGACTTTC. Its translation is CASSLSASRAGGANVLTF.

This chain uses TRBV6-5 with TRBJ1-2, with TRBD1 identical over 7 bases. V was pared by 7 bases and J by 1 base, with 9 bases of the junction left unmatched. CDR3 length: 15 residues. Germline values: CDR1 MNHEY, CDR2 SVGAGI. CDR3: CASNRGDSLNYGYTF. The CDR3, as DNA: TGTGCCAGCAATAGAGGGGACAGCCTTAACTATGGCTACACCTTC.